A single sample gave rise to the 32 T cell receptor beta chains below, sequenced in a study of vaccination effects on CD4 cells after COVID-19. The table came from immunoSEQ multiplex PCR; TCRdb's copy has only in-frame clones and leaves some out. The sample contains approximately 76,000 clones, about 79% of which appear only once. These receptors are not linked to any known antigen. Before sequencing took place, the ViraFEST assay used viral peptide pools to expand antigen-specific CD4+ T cells. After around 10 days in culture, the CD4+ T cells were isolated. Vaccinated participants had no history of SARS-CoV-2 infection and tested negative for nucleocapsid antibodies. This specimen was CD4+ T cells from PBMCs cultured with SARS-CoV-2 spike peptides, taken before COVID-19 vaccination. These TCRs come from a human donor who received a COVID-19 vaccine.

This clone was observed a single time. This chain uses TRBV2 with TRBJ2-5; TRBD1 matches 10 bases. Trimming removed 5 bases from V and 4 bases from J; junction bases left unmatched: 7. Germline V lookup: CDR1 SNHLY, CDR2 FYNNEI. This CDR3 is 15 amino acids long. The CDR3 nucleotides are TGTGCCAGCAGTTCCCGGGACAGGGGTGCAGAGACCCAGTACTTC. This gives the protein CASSSRDRGAETQYF.

This clone was counted a few times. The V call is TRBV7-8, the J call TRBJ2-2, with a weak D call TRBD1 (6 bases). Trimming took 6 bases from V and 7 from J, leaving 15 bases between them. The CDR3 contains 14 residues. From germline, CDR1 is SGHVS and CDR2 FQNEAQ. The CDR3 loop reads CASRSQGSGGELFF. The CDR3 DNA reads as TGTGCCAGCAGATCTCAGGGGTCGGGCGGGGAGCTGTTTTTT. The whole variable domain, filled in from reference TRBV7-8 and TRBJ2-2, reads GAGVSQSPRYKVAKRGQDVALRCDPISGHVSLFWYQQALGQGPEFLTYFQNEAQLDKSGLPSDRFFAERPEGSVSTLKIQRTQQEDSAVYLCASRSQGSGGELFFGEGSRLTVL.

This chain uses TRBV5-4 with TRBJ2-5; weak D call: TRBD1 (5 bases). CDR3 length: 15 amino acids. Deletions cut 3 bases from V and 1 base from J, with 13 bases between. In germline, CDR1 is SGHNT, CDR2 YYREEE (reference sequence). CDR3 protein: CASSSSLGAQETQYF. The CDR3 coding sequence is TGTGCCAGCAGCTCGTCCCTTGGGGCCCAAGAGACCCAGTACTTC.

This chain links TRBV29-1 with TRBJ2-5, with D unresolved. The germline gives CDR1 SQVTM, CDR2 ANQGSEA. V shed 3 bases and J shed 5 bases, with 7 bases lying between them. The CDR3 totals 11 residues. CDR3 nucleotides: TGCAGCGTTGAGTCCGGGGAGACCCAGTACTTC. The encoded protein is CSVESGETQYF.

The chain links TRBV15 to TRBJ1-5; D unclear. V lost 3 bases, J lost 7 bases, and 19 bases lay in between. The CDR3 is 16 amino acids. Per the germline V gene, CDR1 is LNHNV and CDR2 is YYDKDF (reference sequence). The CDR3 DNA sequence: TGTGCCACCAGCAGCACTGAGGGATGGGGTCGGCAGCCCCAGCATTTT. As protein: CATSSTEGWGRQPQHF.

A few counts support this clone. This rearrangement joins TRBV15 to TRBJ1-5; D unresolved. V was shortened by 3 bases and J by 2 bases, with 8 bases between the two germline ends. CDR1 and CDR2 (germline): LNHNV, YYDKDF (reference sequence). This CDR3 has 14 residues. CDR3 nucleotides: TGTGCCACCAGCAGTTACGGACGCAATCAGCCCCAGCATTTT. It codes for CATSSYGRNQPQHF. Supplemented by reference TRBV15 and TRBJ1-5, the full variable domain reads DAMVIQNPRYQVTQFGKPVTLSCSQTLNHNVMYWYQQKSSQAPKLLFHYYDKDFNNEADTPDNFQSRRPNTSFCFLDIRSPGLGDTAMYLCATSSYGRNQPQHFGDGTRLSIL.

Here the CDR3 reads CASSLTGVGQPQHF. CDR3 sequence (DNA): TGTGCCAGCAGCTTAACGGGCGTGGGTCAGCCCCAGCATTTT. V and J are TRBV7-9 and TRBJ1-5; D is unclear. Trimming took off 2 bases at V and 6 bases at J, with 11 bases between the two ends. Germline V gene data show CDR1 as SEHNR and CDR2 as FQNEAQ (reference sequence). CDR3 length: 14 amino acids.

The rearrangement uses TRBV7-2 and TRBJ1-1; weak D call: TRBD1 (5 bases). Trimming took off 0 bases at V and 5 bases at J, with 16 bases between the two ends. The CDR3 is 16 amino acids. The germline gives CDR1 SGHTA, CDR2 FQGNSA. The CDR3 DNA reads as TGTGCCAGCAGCTTAGCGCTTGGCAGGGCGAGGACTGAAGCTTTCTTT. Its protein is CASSLALGRARTEAFF.

The chain carries TRBV5-1 and TRBJ2-3; 12 bases agree with TRBD1. Germline V gene data show CDR1 as SGHRS and CDR2 as YFSETQ. This CDR3 is 15 amino acids long. V gave up 4 bases and J gave up 5 bases; unmatched junction bases: 5. CDR3 amino acids: CASSPGQGARDTQYF. CDR3 bases: TGCGCCAGCAGCCCGGGACAGGGGGCTCGAGATACGCAGTATTTT.

The genes are TRBV5-1 and TRBJ1-5, with 9 bases that match TRBD1. The V gene end was trimmed by 0 bases and the J gene end by 6 bases; junction bases not matched to a gene: 7. Germline V lookup: CDR1 SGHRS, CDR2 YFSETQ. The CDR3 is made up of 16 amino acids. The CDR3 spells CASSLGPGQGGQPQHF. The CDR3, as DNA: TGCGCCAGCAGCTTGGGACCGGGACAGGGTGGTCAGCCCCAGCATTTT.

The V and J genes are TRBV18 and TRBJ1-5; TRBD1 agrees at 7 bases. The ends lost 2 bases at V and 6 bases at J; junction bases unmatched: 4. CDR3 size: 14 residues. CDR1 and CDR2 (germline): KGHSH, LQKENI. CDR3 sequence (DNA): TGTGCCAGCTCACCAGTACAGGGGCGTCAGCCCCAGCATTTT. This sequence encodes CASSPVQGRQPQHF.

V usage is TRBV21-1 and J usage is TRBJ2-7; no check of the table's D call, TRBD1, against the DNA was made. TRBV21-1 constitutes a pseudogene. The CDR3 is 15 residues long. The DNA for the CDR3 is TGTGCCAGCAGCAAACCCCGGACAGGATCCTACGAGCAGTACGTC. Translated, it gives CASSKPRTGSYEQYV.

In this sample, this clone turned up once. This rearrangement joins TRBV27 to TRBJ1-2; the D is unclear. In germline, CDR1 is MNHEY, CDR2 SMNVEV (reference sequence). The V gene lost 0 bases and the J gene lost 1 base, with 9 bases spanning the gap. The CDR3 consists of 15 residues. CDR3 sequence: CASSLSRRYNYGYTF. CDR3 nucleotides: TGTGCCAGCAGTTTATCCCGCAGGTATAACTATGGCTACACCTTC.

Details on this clone: Germline and junction disagree at one end, which may indicate a read error. As DNA, the CDR3 is TGTGCCAGCACCTTCTACGCCCTGCGGGACCGTAATGAGAAACTGTTTTTT. It encodes CASTFYALRDRNEKLFF. The chain has TRBV7-8 and TRBJ1-4; D may be TRBD1 (5 bases). Germline V CDR1 and CDR2: SGHVS, FQNEAQ. The CDR3 length is 17 residues.

This clone was seen only a few times. The chain is built from TRBV7-9 and TRBJ2-3, with no clear D. The CDR3 contains 15 residues. V lost 5 bases and J 0 bases, leaving 12 bases between the germline ends. CDR1 is SEHNR, CDR2 FQNEAQ, per germline (reference sequence). CDR3 region: CASSPRLSSTDTQYF. The CDR3 DNA is TGTGCCAGCAGCCCGCGGCTTAGTAGCACAGATACGCAGTATTTT.

The chain recombines TRBV12-3 or TRBV12-4 with TRBJ2-5; maybe TRBD2 (6 bases). V lost 8 bases, J lost 5 bases, and 15 bases lay in between. The CDR3 sequence is 13 residues long. The CDR3 spells CASGRLGGETQYF. CDR3 sequence (DNA): TGTGCCAGCGGCAGACTTGGGGGGGAGACCCAGTACTTC.

This sequence joins TRBV10-3 and TRBJ1-5, with D hard to call. The germline V and J ends were trimmed by 3 bases and 2 bases, with 5 bases remaining between them. Germline V gene data show CDR1 as ENHRY and CDR2 as SYGVKD. CDR3 length: 13 residues. The CDR3 DNA reads TGTGCCATCAGTGAATGGGGCAATCAGCCCCAGCATTTT. This codes for CAISEWGNQPQHF.

The genes are TRBV5-1 and TRBJ1-1; a possible D gene is TRBD1 (5 bases). Trimming shortened V by 5 bases and J by 2 bases, and 13 bases separated the two germline ends. Germline-derived CDR1 and CDR2 are SGHRS and YFSETQ. This CDR3 spans 14 amino acids. The chain's CDR3 is CASRIRGGNTEAFF. CDR3 coding DNA: TGCGCCAGCAGAATTCGTGGGGGAAACACTGAAGCTTTCTTT.

This chain joins TRBV9 and TRBJ1-1, with TRBD1 matching 10 bases. This CDR3 is built from 16 residues. J gave up 4 bases and V 4 bases, and 10 bases lay outside the gene matches. Germline CDR1 SGDLS, CDR2 YYNGEE. DNA for the CDR3: TGTGCCAGCAGCACAAACCGGGACAGGGGTGGCACTGAAGCTTTCTTT. Its protein is CASSTNRDRGGTEAFF.

This clone was recorded a few times. V gene TRBV4-1 combines with J gene TRBJ1-4; D is uncertain. This CDR3 contains 14 residues. V was clipped by 2 bases and J by 8 bases, with 12 bases between them. Germline V lookup: CDR1 MGHRA, CDR2 YSYEKL. The CDR3 DNA sequence: TGCGCCAGCAGCCAATTCGGCCTGAGGGAAAAACTGTTTTTT. This encodes CASSQFGLREKLFF.

This clone was seen more than once but under ten times. The chain is built from TRBV5-1 and TRBJ2-7, with 7 bases lining up with TRBD1. CDR1 and CDR2 (germline): SGHRS, YFSETQ. V shed 4 bases and J 6 bases; nucleotides not matched to a gene: 7. This CDR3 comprises 13 residues. For the CDR3, the DNA is TGCGCCAGCAGCAAGACAGGGATCGGCGAGCAGTACGTC. Amino acid sequence: CASSKTGIGEQYV.

The chain recombines TRBV11-2 with TRBJ1-2, with D possibly matching TRBD1 (5 bases). The germline V and J ends were trimmed by 5 bases and 0 bases, with 10 bases remaining between them. Germline V gene data show CDR1 as SGHAT and CDR2 as FQNNGV. This CDR3 is built from 14 residues. This CDR3 is CASSTDSTNYGYTF. The DNA for the CDR3 is TGTGCCAGCAGCACCGACAGTACTAACTATGGCTACACCTTC.

CDR3 coding DNA: TGTGCCAGCAGCTTCCACAATGAAAAACTGTTTTTT. Translated: CASSFHNEKLFF. The chain has TRBV5-5 and TRBJ1-4, with D hard to call. The CDR3 contains 12 residues. Trimming shortened V by 2 bases and J by 5 bases, and 4 bases separated the two germline ends. Germline-derived CDR1 and CDR2 are SGHKS and YYEKEE (reference sequence).

The V call is TRBV6-5, the J call TRBJ1-1; D gene unclear. The V gene lost 1 base and the J gene lost 0 bases, with 12 bases spanning the gap. The CDR3 is 16 residues long. CDR1 is MNHEY and CDR2 is SVGAGI in the germline V gene. The CDR3 sequence: CASSYYGRTLNTEAFF. CDR3 DNA: TGTGCCAGCAGTTACTACGGACGGACCTTGAACACTGAAGCTTTCTTT.

This clone was seen a handful of times. The V call is TRBV10-2, the J call TRBJ2-2, with 13 positions matching TRBD2. In germline, CDR1 is WSHSY, CDR2 SAAADI. Trimming at V came to 11 bases and at J to 7 bases, leaving 10 bases not matched to a gene. The CDR3 length is 15 residues. This CDR3 reads CAGTSGTGRGGELFF. CDR3 nucleotides: TGCGCCGGGACTAGCGGGACAGGGCGCGGCGGGGAGCTGTTTTTT.

The chain links TRBV5-1 to TRBJ1-1; 9 nucleotides align to TRBD1. This CDR3 has 14 residues. CDR1 is SGHRS, CDR2 YFSETQ, per germline. Germline trimming cut 4 bases from V and 1 base from J; bases unmatched to any gene: 2. The CDR3 loop reads CASSTTGGNTEAFF. CDR3 nucleotides: TGCGCCAGCAGCACGACAGGGGGGAACACTGAAGCTTTCTTT.

The V call is TRBV18, the J call TRBJ2-2; TRBD2 aligns across 8 bases. Germline V gives CDR1 KGHSH, CDR2 LQKENI. CDR3 size: 15 residues. J gave up 4 bases and V 5 bases, and 6 bases lay outside the gene matches. This CDR3 reads CASSSTSGLTGELFF. Written as DNA, the CDR3 is TGTGCCAGCTCATCTACTAGCGGACTCACCGGGGAGCTGTTTTTT.

The rearrangement joins TRBV2 to TRBJ1-3; 7 bases align to TRBD1. Germline V lookup: CDR1 SNHLY, CDR2 FYNNEI. The V and J ends lost 8 bases and 3 bases, in that order; junction bases with no gene match: 4. This CDR3 has 13 amino acids. CDR3 in amino acids: CASGDRDGNTIYF. CDR3 nucleotide sequence: TGTGCCAGCGGAGACAGGGATGGAAACACCATATATTTT. Looking up the rest from reference TRBV2 and TRBJ1-3 gives the full variable domain: EPEVTQTPSHQVTQMGQEVILRCVPISNHLYFYWYRQILGQKVEFLVSFYNNEISEKSEIFDDQFSVERPDGSNFTLKIRSTKLEDSAMYFCASGDRDGNTIYFGEGSWLTVV.

The gene calls are TRBV7-2 and TRBJ1-6; tentatively, D is TRBD1 (6 bases). The V gene lost 5 bases and the J gene lost 7 bases, with 15 bases spanning the gap. Per germline, CDR1 SGHTA and CDR2 FQGNSA. The CDR3 covers 15 residues. CDR3 in amino acids: CASSAQEGGNSPLHF. The DNA of the CDR3 is TGTGCCAGCAGCGCCCAGGAAGGGGGGAATTCACCCCTCCACTTT.

V and J are TRBV9 and TRBJ2-3; D ambiguous. This CDR3 comprises 14 residues. The V end was cut by 1 base, the J end by 2 bases, with 8 bases between. Germline V lookup: CDR1 SGDLS, CDR2 YYNGEE. Here the CDR3 reads CASSVPTATDTQYF. Here the CDR3 DNA reads TGTGCCAGCAGCGTACCAACAGCCACAGATACGCAGTATTTT.

The rearrangement uses TRBV7-3 and TRBJ2-5; the D gene is possibly TRBD1 (5 bases). CDR3 length: 13 amino acids. Trimming stripped 5 bases from V and 4 bases from J, with 11 bases between. Germline CDR1 and CDR2: SGHTA and FQGTGA. This CDR3 is CASSRDSVETQYF. The CDR3, as DNA: TGTGCCAGCAGCCGAGACAGCGTAGAGACCCAGTACTTC.

This chain uses TRBV6-5 with TRBJ1-1, with D possibly matching TRBD1 (6 bases). V shed 5 bases and J shed 1 base, with 11 bases lying between them. Germline V gene lookup returns CDR1 MNHEY and CDR2 SVGAGI. The CDR3 is 14 residues long. CDR3 DNA sequence: TGTGCCAGCAGTAGAAAACAGGGGAACACTGAAGCTTTCTTT. Translation: CASSRKQGNTEAFF.